These T cell receptor beta chains were read from a single sample in a study of control samples from healthy donors and cancer patients. Sequencing used immunoSEQ multiplex PCR; TCRdb keeps in-frame clones, though not all of them. The data contain over 150,000 clones, approximately 91% of them seen just once; the ten biggest clones take up roughly 2%. Sequenced sample: blood. All receptors derive from a woman in her thirties or forties in good health. Each CDR3 is given with its conserved first and last residue. A D gene is named only where the DNA matches it firmly. The listing skips clone size in some rows; elsewhere it reads once, few, many or a size class.

cdr3_nt	cdr3_aa	d_call	clone_size	j_call	v_call
TGCGCCAGCAGCTTGGGGACAGGCGGGTACGAGCAGTACTTC	CASSLGTGGYEQYF	TRBD1	few	TRBJ2-7	TRBV5-1
TGCGCCAGCAGGCGTCGGGGGGACCTCCAAGAGACCCAGTACTTC	CASRRRGDLQETQYF	TRBD2	-	TRBJ2-5	TRBV5-1
TGTGCCAGCAGCTCGGGACAGGGAGGGAACACTGAAGCTTTCTTT	CASSSGQGGNTEAFF	TRBD1	-	TRBJ1-1	TRBV7-9
TGTGCCAGCTCACCGTCTGAGCCGGGGAAGCTGTTTTTT	CASSPSEPGKLFF	-	few	TRBJ2-2	TRBV18
TGTGCCAGCAGTCGCGCGGAAGAGACCCAGTACTTC	CASSRAEETQYF	-	-	TRBJ2-5	TRBV6-5
TGTGCCAGCAGCGTGGTCACTGAAGCTTTCTTT	CASSVVTEAFF	-	-	TRBJ1-1	TRBV11-2
TGTGCCAGCAAGACGGACACCCGTCTGAACACTGAAGCTTTCTTT	CASKTDTRLNTEAFF	-	-	TRBJ1-1	TRBV7-9
TGTGCCAGCAGCTTAGGCATTAACTATGGCTACACCTTC	CASSLGINYGYTF	-	-	TRBJ1-2	TRBV11-2
TGTGCCAGCGGGTATGGGGGGGCTAACTATGGCTACACCTTC	CASGYGGANYGYTF	-	-	TRBJ1-2	TRBV27
TGTGCCATCAGTTGGGGAACACGAAACACCGGGGAGCTGTTTTTT	CAISWGTRNTGELFF	-	once	TRBJ2-2	TRBV10-3
TGCGCCAGCAGCTTGGACGGGGGAGGGCAAGAGACCCAGTACTTC	CASSLDGGGQETQYF	TRBD2	-	TRBJ2-5	TRBV5-1
TGTGCCAGCAGTTTTACTAGCGATGACTACGAGCAGTACTTC	CASSFTSDDYEQYF	TRBD2	-	TRBJ2-7	TRBV27
TGTGCCAGCAGCACGACAGGGGGCGCCTACAATGAGCAGTTCTTC	CASSTTGGAYNEQFF	TRBD1	-	TRBJ2-1	TRBV6-2/TRBV6-3
TGTGCCAGCAGCCAAGGGGTTGCGGGGGGCACAGATACGCAGTATTTT	CASSQGVAGGTDTQYF	TRBD2	-	TRBJ2-3	TRBV4-2
TGCGCCAGCACCCCTGGCTCAGCGGGTAACTATGGCTACACCTTC	CASTPGSAGNYGYTF	-	-	TRBJ1-2	TRBV5-1
TGTGCCAGTAGTATAGTTGGTTGGGACGCCGGGGGACCTGGGGGAAACACCATATATTTT	CASSIVGWDAGGPGGNTIYF	-	-	TRBJ1-3	TRBV19
TGTGCCAGCAGTTACTCGGCGGGACAGCGCTCCTACGAGCAGTACTTC	CASSYSAGQRSYEQYF	-	-	TRBJ2-7	TRBV6-5
TGTGCCAGCAGGGACGGTTTCACAGATACGCAGTATTTT	CASRDGFTDTQYF	-	few	TRBJ2-3	TRBV6-5
TGCGCCAGCAGCCCCGGACTAGCACAAGATACGCAGTATTTT	CASSPGLAQDTQYF	TRBD2	-	TRBJ2-3	TRBV5-1
TGTGCTAGTGGTTTGGGGGGAGTGACGACCGGGGAGACCCAGTACTTC	CASGLGGVTTGETQYF	-	-	TRBJ2-5	TRBV12-5
TGTGCCAGTAGCCCGGGGTTCTTGGAGCAGTACTTC	CASSPGFLEQYF	-	-	TRBJ2-7	TRBV19
TGTGCCAGCAGTTTAAAGGGGGGAGGCACTGAAGCTTTCTTT	CASSLKGGGTEAFF	-	-	TRBJ1-1	TRBV6-5
TGTGCCAGCGGTAGGACAGGGGCGGAAAACATTCAGTACTTC	CASGRTGAENIQYF	TRBD1	-	TRBJ2-4	TRBV14
TGTGCCAGCAGCTCGGGGGGGACACCTACTCCTGGAAACACCATATATTTT	CASSSGGTPTPGNTIYF	-	-	TRBJ1-3	TRBV9
TGTGCCAGCAGCTTTGCCGTGGGGGCCTCTGGAAACACCATATATTTT	CASSFAVGASGNTIYF	-	-	TRBJ1-3	TRBV7-9
TGTGCCAGTACACGAGGCTCTGAAGCTTTCTTT	CASTRGSEAFF	-	-	TRBJ1-1	TRBV3-1/TRBV3-2
TGTGCCAGCTCACCAGAGACCACAGAGCAGTACTTC	CASSPETTEQYF	-	few	TRBJ2-7	TRBV18
TGTGCCAGCAGCTTAAATTTGTATCAGCCCCAGCATTTT	CASSLNLYQPQHF	-	few	TRBJ1-5	TRBV7-2
TGCGCCAGCAGCTTGGCAGGGGGCGCCTACAATGAGCAGTTCTTC	CASSLAGGAYNEQFF	TRBD1	-	TRBJ2-1	TRBV5-1
TGTGCCAGCTCACCAAATGGAGGCCCTGAAGCTTTCTTT	CASSPNGGPEAFF	-	-	TRBJ1-1	TRBV18
TGTGCCAGCAGCTCCTGGGGCGCAGATACGCAGTATTTT	CASSSWGADTQYF	-	-	TRBJ2-3	TRBV27
TGTGCCAGCAGCTTGAGTTCGGGGTTCGGGGACACCATATATTTT	CASSLSSGFGDTIYF	-	-	TRBJ1-3	TRBV5-6
TGTGCCAGCAGTGGACAGACTACAATTGAAGCTTTCTTT	CASSGQTTIEAFF	-	-	TRBJ1-1	TRBV2
TGTGCCAGCAGTTCCCGGACAGTTTATGGCTACACCTTC	CASSSRTVYGYTF	-	-	TRBJ1-2	TRBV6-6
TGTGCCAGCCTACGACAGGGCGGCACTGAAGCTTTCTTT	CASLRQGGTEAFF	TRBD1	once	TRBJ1-1	TRBV5-6
TGTGCCAGTATTGGGGTCAACCTGAACACTGAAGCTTTCTTT	CASIGVNLNTEAFF	-	-	TRBJ1-1	TRBV19
TGCGCCAGCAGCCAAGATCCCGTCTCCGTCCGCTATGGCTACACCTTC	CASSQDPVSVRYGYTF	-	-	TRBJ1-2	TRBV4-1